Each of the 28 T cell receptor beta chains below was sequenced from the same sample in a study of T cells in Graves' hyperthyroidism and ophthalmopathy. The CDR3 regions of TCR beta were amplified from RNA transcripts. A first-round RT-PCR of the TCR CDR3 used the HTBI primer set. MiXCR, run by TCRdb on the multiplex PCR reads, gives a single entry per CDR3 protein. The sample holds 400,000 to 500,000 distinct CDR3 sequences; approximately 13% are singletons and the top ten take about 5%. The source material was blood. The receptors shown here come from a woman aged 18-29 years with Graves' hyperthyroidism.

There are many counts of this clonotype. For the CDR3, the DNA is TGTGCCAGCGTAGGATCTCTCCAAGAGACCCAGTACTTC. As protein: CASVGSLQETQYF. This sequence joins TRBV7-9 and TRBJ2-5; D uncertain. This CDR3 is 13 amino acids long. Germline CDR1 SEHNR, CDR2 FQNEAQ (reference sequence). V was clipped by 8 bases and J by 1 base, with 11 bases between them.

This clonotype was observed many times. V usage is TRBV18 and J usage is TRBJ1-5; D call uncertain. With 5 bases removed from V and 0 bases from J, the gap between germline ends came to 14 bases. The V gene's germline CDR1 is KGHSH and CDR2 LQKENI. There are 16 residues in the CDR3. The CDR3 protein is CASSMGRHYSNQPQHF. The CDR3 DNA reads as TGTGCCAGCTCAATGGGCAGACATTATAGCAATCAGCCCCAGCATTTT.

There are many counts of this clonotype. The chain joins TRBV20-1 to TRBJ2-7; D is ambiguous. Trimming cost V 3 bases and J 2 bases, with 11 bases left between them. This CDR3 has 13 amino acids. Germline lookup yields CDR1 DFQATT and CDR2 SNEGSKA (reference sequence). DNA for the CDR3: TGCAGTGCTAGGAGCGACAACCCCTACGAGCAGTACTTC. Translated, it gives CSARSDNPYEQYF.

This clonotype was seen repeatedly, ten times or more. J is TRBJ1-1 and V is TRBV19, with 8 bases that match TRBD1. Germline V CDR1 and CDR2: LNHDA, SQIVND (reference sequence). The J segment lost 2 bases and the V segment lost 3 bases, leaving 2 bases of the junction unmatched. This CDR3 region has 14 residues. This chain's CDR3 is CASSIGTGNTEAFF. The CDR3 region has the DNA TGTGCCAGTAGTATCGGGACAGGCAACACTGAAGCTTTCTTT.

The rearrangement links TRBV28 to TRBJ2-3; 9 positions agree with TRBD2. Trimming at V came to 2 bases and at J to 6 bases, leaving 6 bases not matched to a gene. The CDR3 has 15 amino acids. Germline V CDR1 and CDR2: MDHEN, SYDVKM. The CDR3 sequence: CASSLLAGPPDTQYF. CDR3 DNA sequence: TGTGCCAGCAGTTTACTAGCGGGACCGCCGGATACGCAGTATTTT. Full variable domain (outside the CDR3, taken from reference TRBV28 and TRBJ2-3): DVKVTQSSRYLVKRTGEKVFLECVQDMDHENMFWYRQDPGLGLRLIYFSYDVKMKEKGDIPEGYSVSREKKERFSLILESASTNQTSMYLCASSLLAGPPDTQYFGPGTRLTVL.

In regard to this clonotype: Given a much more abundant clone one base away, this may be a read error. The gene calls are TRBV27 and TRBJ2-7; D unclear. V shed 4 bases and J shed 5 bases, with 15 bases lying between them. CDR1 is MNHEY, CDR2 SMNVEV, per germline (reference sequence). This CDR3 comprises 14 residues. CDR3 loop: CASSSSRLRHEQYF. CDR3 DNA sequence: TGTGCCAGCAGTTCCTCAAGGTTAAGACACGAGCAGTACTTC.

This clonotype was picked up many times. The chain couples TRBV27 to TRBJ2-3; weak D call: TRBD2 (6 bases). Trimming pared 6 bases from V and 1 base from J, leaving 11 bases between. Germline CDR1 and CDR2: MNHEY and SMNVEV (reference sequence). This CDR3 region has 14 residues. The CDR3 here is CASRDYRRTDTQYF. The CDR3 nucleotides read TGTGCCAGCAGGGACTACCGACGCACAGATACGCAGTATTTT.

Regarding this clonotype: A much larger clone sits a single nucleotide away, making a read error possible. The chain links TRBV5-5 to TRBJ2-7; D gene ambiguous. The DNA end is a closer match to TRBJ2-1, so the J assignment may be wrong. The CDR3 sequence is 14 residues long. Germline CDR1 is SGHKS and CDR2 is YYEKEE (reference sequence). In nucleotides, the CDR3 is TGTGCCAGCAGCGCCGTTAGGATCACCTACGAGCAGTTCTTC. Translation gives CASSAVRITYEQFF.

This clonotype was observed at least ten times. This rearrangement joins TRBV27 to TRBJ2-1, with 7 nucleotides matching TRBD2. J was trimmed by 6 bases and V by 1 base; bases with no gene match: 12. CDR3 size: 17 residues. Germline CDR1 and CDR2: MNHEY and SMNVEV (reference sequence). CDR3 in amino acids: CASSLYFRAGGSNEQFF. DNA of the CDR3: TGTGCCAGCAGTTTATACTTTCGGGCGGGCGGGAGCAATGAGCAGTTCTTC.

Only a few counts were recorded for this clonotype. This chain links TRBV9 with TRBJ2-2; D is undetermined. This CDR3 has 14 residues. The germline V and J ends were trimmed by 0 bases and 2 bases, with 5 bases remaining between them. Germline V gene data show CDR1 as SGDLS and CDR2 as YYNGEE. This CDR3 is CASSVGPNTGELFF. DNA of the CDR3: TGTGCCAGCAGCGTAGGTCCCAACACCGGGGAGCTGTTTTTT.

This clonotype was detected ten times or more. V gene TRBV19 combines with J gene TRBJ1-2, with 7 bases identical to TRBD1. J was trimmed by 4 bases and V by 9 bases; bases with no gene match: 5. The length of the CDR3 is 12 residues. From germline, CDR1 is LNHDA and CDR2 SQIVND (reference sequence). The CDR3 DNA is TGTGCCAGCAACAGGGGCGGCTATGGCTACACCTTC. Protein product: CASNRGGYGYTF.

The sample holds a few counts of this clonotype. The chain links TRBV28 to TRBJ2-1; possibly TRBD2 for D (6 bases). The V gene lost 7 bases and the J gene lost 4 bases, with 20 bases spanning the gap. The CDR3 consists of 16 residues. Per germline, CDR1 MDHEN and CDR2 SYDVKM. DNA for the CDR3: TGTGCCAGCAACCCGGCCGAGTGGGAGGTATACAATGAGCAGTTCTTC. Amino acids: CASNPAEWEVYNEQFF.

This clonotype was detected ten times or more. One end of the junction fails to match germline, which may point to a read error. The chain recombines TRBV5-1 with TRBJ2-7; 12 bases map to TRBD2. Germline lookup yields CDR1 SGHRS and CDR2 YFSETQ. The CDR3 has 15 residues. The CDR3 DNA sequence: TGTGCCAGCAGTCTCGGACTAGCGGGGACCTACGAGCAGTACTTC. Amino acid sequence: CASSLGLAGTYEQYF. Drawing the rest from reference TRBV5-1 and TRBJ2-7, the complete variable domain is KAGVTQTPRYLIKTRGQQVTLSCSPISGHRSVSWYQQTPGQGLQFLFEYFSETQRNKGNFPGRFSGRQFSNSRSEMNVSTLELGDSALYLCASSLGLAGTYEQYFGPGTRLTVT.

This clonotype has a count of ten or more. The rearrangement uses TRBV20-1 and TRBJ2-5, with D possibly being TRBD1 (6 bases). Germline CDR1 reads DFQATT; CDR2 reads SNEGSKA (reference sequence). The length of the CDR3 is 16 residues. V dropped 3 bases and J dropped 5 bases, with 22 bases sitting between them. The CDR3 DNA is TGCAGTGCTAGGGAGCCCAGGGGACGGTCAATTGAGACCCAGTACTTC. This translates into CSAREPRGRSIETQYF.

This clonotype was seen at least ten times. The V and J genes are TRBV18 and TRBJ1-1; TRBD1 agrees at 7 bases. Germline V gene data show CDR1 as KGHSH and CDR2 as LQKENI. V trimming: 2 bases; J trimming: 5 bases; junction bases outside the gene matches: 8. There are 15 residues in the CDR3. DNA for the CDR3: TGTGCCAGCTCACCAACACAGGGGATGGGGACTGAAGCTTTCTTT. The encoded protein is CASSPTQGMGTEAFF.

This clonotype has a count of ten or more. The chain uses TRBV7-9 and TRBJ2-7; TRBD1 or TRBD2 may be the D gene (5 bases each). The CDR3 length is 14 residues. Trimming removed 8 bases at V and 0 bases at J, with 14 bases between. CDR1 is SEHNR and CDR2 is FQNEAQ in the germline V gene (reference sequence). The CDR3 nucleotides read TGTGCCAGCGGATCGGGACGGAACTCCTACGAGCAGTACTTC. Translating gives CASGSGRNSYEQYF.

With respect to this clonotype: The junction does not match germline at one end; this may be a read error. J is TRBJ2-1 and V is TRBV25-1; D may be TRBD1 or TRBD2 (5 bases each). The CDR3 length is 17 residues. Germline-derived CDR1 and CDR2 are MGHDK and SYGVNS. CDR3 in amino acids: CASSDTRDQSSYNGQFF. CDR3 nucleotides: TGTGCCAGCAGTGATACGAGGGACCAAAGCTCCTACAATGGGCAGTTCTTC.

This clonotype was found many times. The chain carries TRBV20-1 and TRBJ2-1; D perhaps matches TRBD1 (7 bases). This CDR3 is built from 12 residues. With 7 bases removed from V and 7 bases from J, the gap between germline ends came to 14 bases. Germline V lookup: CDR1 DFQATT, CDR2 SNEGSKA (reference sequence). In nucleotides, the CDR3 is TGCAGTGGCGGACAGGCGGGAAATGAGCAGTTCTTC. This gives the protein CSGGQAGNEQFF.

The V and J genes are TRBV6-7 and TRBJ1-2; 7 bases line up with TRBD1. Being an ORF, TRBV6-7 has a function that is uncertain. The CDR3 consists of 13 residues. Trimming removed 6 bases from V and 8 bases from J; junction bases left unmatched: 9. In DNA, the CDR3 is TGTGCCAGCAGGTTACGTACAGGGGACGGCTACACCTTC. Amino acids: CASRLRTGDGYTF.

The V call is TRBV19, the J call TRBJ1-4, with D possibly being TRBD1 (5 bases). V lost 7 bases and J lost 4, with 10 bases in between. CDR1 LNHDA and CDR2 SQIVND come from the germline V gene (reference sequence). The CDR3 spans 13 residues. The CDR3 DNA sequence: TGTGCCAGTAAGACAGCCCGTAATGAAAAACTGTTTTTT. The encoded protein is CASKTARNEKLFF.

This clonotype was seen repeatedly, ten times or more. The chain uses TRBV24-1 and TRBJ2-5; a possible D gene is TRBD1 (6 bases). Trimming pared 2 bases from V and 4 bases from J, leaving 10 bases between. Germline CDR1 reads KGHDR; CDR2 reads SFDVKD. There are 14 residues in the CDR3. DNA for the CDR3: TGTGCCACCAGTGATTATGCAGGGGCAGAGACCCAGTACTTC. Protein: CATSDYAGAETQYF.

The chain employs TRBV27 and TRBJ2-4; no clear D. V was clipped by 3 bases and J by 6 bases, with 3 bases between them. This CDR3 has 11 residues. Germline V gene data show CDR1 as MNHEY and CDR2 as SMNVEV (reference sequence). Here the CDR3 DNA reads TGTGCCAGCAGTTTTAGAAACATTCAGTACTTC. This encodes CASSFRNIQYF.

The J gene is TRBJ1-4, the V gene TRBV6-5; D gene uncertain. Trimming stripped 2 bases from V and 7 bases from J, with 8 bases between. The CDR3 length is 13 residues. The germline V gene has CDR1 MNHEY and CDR2 SVGAGI. CDR3 sequence: CASSYGLGEKLFF. The CDR3 nucleotides read TGTGCCAGCAGTTACGGATTGGGTGAAAAACTGTTTTTT.

The chain combines TRBV28 with TRBJ2-2; 12 bases align to TRBD2. The CDR3 covers 14 residues. Germline V gene data show CDR1 as MDHEN and CDR2 as SYDVKM. With 10 bases clipped from V and 6 bases from J, the junction kept 6 bases outside the gene matches. The DNA for the CDR3 is TGTGCCACTTCTAGCGGGAGGGTGGCCGGGGAGCTGTTTTTT. It translates to CATSSGRVAGELFF.

In its sample, this clonotype was seen many times. This rearrangement joins TRBV2 to TRBJ1-2, with D perhaps matching TRBD1 (5 bases). Deletions cut 7 bases from V and 6 bases from J, with 15 bases between. Looked up from germline, CDR1 is SNHLY and CDR2 is FYNNEI. This CDR3 spans 13 amino acids. CDR3 residues: CASTEVGDDGYTF. The CDR3 DNA reads TGTGCCAGCACAGAGGTGGGGGATGATGGCTACACCTTC.

This clonotype was observed many times. The chain employs TRBV25-1 and TRBJ2-7; TRBD2 aligns across 8 bases. This CDR3 region has 20 residues. V was clipped by 3 bases and J by 0 bases; unmatched bases: 19. Germline V lookup: CDR1 MGHDK, CDR2 SYGVNS. The CDR3 is CASSDPNVQTGGGTSYEQYF. The CDR3 coding sequence is TGTGCCAGCAGTGACCCGAACGTTCAAACCGGCGGGGGGACCTCCTACGAGCAGTACTTC.

The CDR3 is CASRAGTNSNQPQHF. CDR3 DNA: TGTGCCAGCAGGGCCGGGACAAACTCAAATCAGCCCCAGCATTTT. The genes are TRBV27 and TRBJ1-5; a weak D match, TRBD1 (6 bases). Germline V gene data show CDR1 as MNHEY and CDR2 as SMNVEV (reference sequence). V lost 6 bases to trimming and J lost 4 bases, with 16 bases between them. The CDR3 runs 15 residues.

This clonotype has just a few counts. The chain joins TRBV27 to TRBJ2-6, with no clear D. In germline, CDR1 is MNHEY, CDR2 SMNVEV (reference sequence). The CDR3 spans 13 residues. V lost 5 bases and J lost 6, with 8 bases in between. CDR3 sequence reads: CASSRPEANVLTF. The DNA for the CDR3 is TGTGCCAGCAGTAGGCCGGAGGCCAACGTCCTGACTTTC.